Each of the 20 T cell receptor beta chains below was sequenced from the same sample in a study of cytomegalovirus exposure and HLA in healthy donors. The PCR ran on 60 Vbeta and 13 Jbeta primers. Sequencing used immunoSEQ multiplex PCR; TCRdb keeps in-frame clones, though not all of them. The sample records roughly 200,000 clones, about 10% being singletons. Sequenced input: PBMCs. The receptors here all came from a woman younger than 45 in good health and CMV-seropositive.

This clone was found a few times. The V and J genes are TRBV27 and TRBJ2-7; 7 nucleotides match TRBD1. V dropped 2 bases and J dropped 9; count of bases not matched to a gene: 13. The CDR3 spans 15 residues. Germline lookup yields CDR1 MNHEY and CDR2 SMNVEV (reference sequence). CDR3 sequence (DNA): TGTGCCAGCAGTTTAGTCCACAGGGGTGGGGCCGCGCAGTACTTC. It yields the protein CASSLVHRGGAAQYF.

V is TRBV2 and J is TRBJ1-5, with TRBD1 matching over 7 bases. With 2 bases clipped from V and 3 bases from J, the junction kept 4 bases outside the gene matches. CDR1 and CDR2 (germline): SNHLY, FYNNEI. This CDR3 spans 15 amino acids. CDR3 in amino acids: CASSEMGQSNQPQHF. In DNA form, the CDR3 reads TGTGCCAGCAGTGAAATGGGACAGTCCAATCAGCCCCAGCATTTT.

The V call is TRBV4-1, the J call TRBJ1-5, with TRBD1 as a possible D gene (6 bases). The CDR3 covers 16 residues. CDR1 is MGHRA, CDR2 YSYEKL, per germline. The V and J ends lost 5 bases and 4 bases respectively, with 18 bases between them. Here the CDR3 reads CASSDVLQGFNQPQHF. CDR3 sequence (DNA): TGCGCCAGCAGCGATGTGTTACAGGGTTTTAATCAGCCCCAGCATTTT.

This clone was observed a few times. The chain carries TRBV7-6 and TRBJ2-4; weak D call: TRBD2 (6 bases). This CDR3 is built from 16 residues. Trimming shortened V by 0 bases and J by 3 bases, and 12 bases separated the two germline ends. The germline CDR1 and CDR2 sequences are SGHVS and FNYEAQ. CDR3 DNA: TGTGCCAGCAGCTTAGCACCCACGGGAGACAAAAACATTCAGTACTTC. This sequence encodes CASSLAPTGDKNIQYF.

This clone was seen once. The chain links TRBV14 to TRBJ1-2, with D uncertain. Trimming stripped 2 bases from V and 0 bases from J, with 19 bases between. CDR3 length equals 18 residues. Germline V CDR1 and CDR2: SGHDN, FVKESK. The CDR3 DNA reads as TGTGCCAGCAGCCAACGGTTCAGCAGGCTTGTATCTAACTATGGCTACACCTTC. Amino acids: CASSQRFSRLVSNYGYTF.

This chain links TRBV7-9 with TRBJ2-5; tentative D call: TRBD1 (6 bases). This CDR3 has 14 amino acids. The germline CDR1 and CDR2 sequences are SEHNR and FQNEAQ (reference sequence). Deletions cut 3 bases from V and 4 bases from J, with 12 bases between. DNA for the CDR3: TGTGCCAGCAGCTTTTGGGGGCGCGGAGAGACCCAGTACTTC. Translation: CASSFWGRGETQYF. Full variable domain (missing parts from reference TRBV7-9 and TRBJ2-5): DTGVSQNPRHKITKRGQNVTFRCDPISEHNRLYWYRQTLGQGPEFLTYFQNEAQLEKSRLLSDRFSAERPKGSFSTLEIQRTEQGDSAMYLCASSFWGRGETQYFGPGTRLLVL.

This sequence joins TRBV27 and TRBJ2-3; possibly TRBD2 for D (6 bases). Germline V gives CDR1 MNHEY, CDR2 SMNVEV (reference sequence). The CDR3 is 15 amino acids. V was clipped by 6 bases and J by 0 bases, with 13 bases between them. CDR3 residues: CASRRRETSTDTQYF. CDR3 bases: TGTGCCAGCAGAAGGAGGGAGACGAGCACAGATACGCAGTATTTT.

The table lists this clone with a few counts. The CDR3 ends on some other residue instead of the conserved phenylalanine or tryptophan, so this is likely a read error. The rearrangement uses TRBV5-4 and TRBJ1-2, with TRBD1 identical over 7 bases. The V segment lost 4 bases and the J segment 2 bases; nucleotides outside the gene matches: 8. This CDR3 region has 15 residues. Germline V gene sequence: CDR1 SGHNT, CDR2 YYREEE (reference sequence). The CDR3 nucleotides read TGTGCCAGCAGCCCCAGACAGGGCCTAAACTATGGCTACACCGTC. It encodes CASSPRQGLNYGYTV.

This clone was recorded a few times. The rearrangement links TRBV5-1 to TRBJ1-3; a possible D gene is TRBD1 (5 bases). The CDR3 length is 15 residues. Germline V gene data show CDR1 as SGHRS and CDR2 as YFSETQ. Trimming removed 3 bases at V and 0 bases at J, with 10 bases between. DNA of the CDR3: TGCGCCAGCAGCTCACAGGCGCCCTCTGGAAACACCATATATTTT. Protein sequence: CASSSQAPSGNTIYF.

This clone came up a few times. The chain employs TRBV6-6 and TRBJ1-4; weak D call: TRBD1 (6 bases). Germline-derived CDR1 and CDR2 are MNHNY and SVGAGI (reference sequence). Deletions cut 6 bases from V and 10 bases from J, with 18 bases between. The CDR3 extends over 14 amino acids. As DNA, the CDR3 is TGTGCCAGCAGCACCATGGGGGCGAGGGGAAAACTGTTTTTT. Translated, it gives CASSTMGARGKLFF.

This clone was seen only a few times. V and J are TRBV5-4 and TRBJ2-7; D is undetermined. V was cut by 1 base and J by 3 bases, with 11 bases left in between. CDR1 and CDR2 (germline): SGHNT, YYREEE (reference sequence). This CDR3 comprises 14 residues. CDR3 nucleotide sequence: TGTGCCAGCAGCTTGTCCGGCAGACACTACGAGCAGTACTTC. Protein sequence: CASSLSGRHYEQYF.

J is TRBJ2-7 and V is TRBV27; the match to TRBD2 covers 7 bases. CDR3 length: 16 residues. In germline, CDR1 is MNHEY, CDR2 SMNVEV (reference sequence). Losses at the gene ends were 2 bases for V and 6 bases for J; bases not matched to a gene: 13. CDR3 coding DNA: TGTGCCAGCAGTTTAGACCGAGCGGGACGACTGCGCGAGCAGTACTTC. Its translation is CASSLDRAGRLREQYF.

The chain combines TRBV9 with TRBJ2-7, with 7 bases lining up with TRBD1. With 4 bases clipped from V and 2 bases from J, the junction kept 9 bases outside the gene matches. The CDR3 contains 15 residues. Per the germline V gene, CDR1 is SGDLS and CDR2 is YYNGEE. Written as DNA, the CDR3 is TGTGCCAGCAGCCCGGTGACAGGGCTCACCTACGAGCAGTACTTC. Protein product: CASSPVTGLTYEQYF.

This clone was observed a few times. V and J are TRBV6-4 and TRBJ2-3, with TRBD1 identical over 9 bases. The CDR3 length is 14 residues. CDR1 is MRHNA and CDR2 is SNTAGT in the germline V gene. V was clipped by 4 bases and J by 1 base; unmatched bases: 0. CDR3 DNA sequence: TGTGCCAGCAGTGGGACAGGGGGCACAGATACGCAGTATTTT. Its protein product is CASSGTGGTDTQYF.

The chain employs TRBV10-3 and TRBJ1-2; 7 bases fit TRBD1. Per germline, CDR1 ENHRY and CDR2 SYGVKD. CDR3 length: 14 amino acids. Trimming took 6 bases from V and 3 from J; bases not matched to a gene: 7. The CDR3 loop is CAIRRTGGDYGYTF. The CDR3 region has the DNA TGTGCCATCAGAAGGACAGGTGGGGACTATGGCTACACCTTC.

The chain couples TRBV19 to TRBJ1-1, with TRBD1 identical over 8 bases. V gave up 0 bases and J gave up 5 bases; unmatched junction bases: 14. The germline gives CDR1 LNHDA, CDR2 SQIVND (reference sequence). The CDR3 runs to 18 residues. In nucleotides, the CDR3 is TGTGCCAGTAGTATAGATCGAATCCAGGGGGCGCCGCGGACTGAAGCTTTCTTT. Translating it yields CASSIDRIQGAPRTEAFF.

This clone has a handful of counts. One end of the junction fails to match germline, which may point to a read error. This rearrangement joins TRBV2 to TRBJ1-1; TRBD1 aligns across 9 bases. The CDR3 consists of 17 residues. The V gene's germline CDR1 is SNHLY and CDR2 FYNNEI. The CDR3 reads CASSEVTGGWVNTEAFF. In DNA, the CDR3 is TGTGCCAGCAGCGAAGTAACAGGGGGCTGGGTGAACACTGAAGCTTTCTTT.

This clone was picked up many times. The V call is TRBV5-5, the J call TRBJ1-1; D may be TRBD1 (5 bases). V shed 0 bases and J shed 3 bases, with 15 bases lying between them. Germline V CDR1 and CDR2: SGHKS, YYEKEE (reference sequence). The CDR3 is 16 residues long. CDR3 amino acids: CASSLEGPGRYTEAFF. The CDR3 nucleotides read TGTGCCAGCAGCTTGGAGGGGCCGGGTAGGTACACTGAAGCTTTCTTT.

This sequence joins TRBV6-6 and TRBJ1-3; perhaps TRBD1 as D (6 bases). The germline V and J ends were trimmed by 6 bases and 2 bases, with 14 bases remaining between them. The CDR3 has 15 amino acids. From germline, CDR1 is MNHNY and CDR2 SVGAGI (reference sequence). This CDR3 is CASSSTGTTGNTIYF. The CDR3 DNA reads TGTGCCAGCAGCTCCACCGGGACAACTGGAAACACCATATATTTT.

CDR3 in amino acids: CASSPWDRPYEQYF. CDR3 bases: TGTGCCAGCAGCCCCTGGGACAGGCCCTACGAGCAGTACTTC. J is TRBJ2-7 and V is TRBV11-3, with 8 bases identical to TRBD1. CDR1 SGHNT and CDR2 YENEEA come from the germline V gene. The CDR3 is 14 amino acids. The J segment lost 2 bases and the V segment lost 5 bases, leaving 5 bases of the junction unmatched.